The T cell receptor (beta chain) described here comes from a study of blood T cell repertoires in COVID-19. Turning to the study itself: Nucleic acid was either cDNA or gDNA, and it came from T cells, B-cell-depleted T cells, or PBMCs.

Trimming removed 8 bases from V and 8 bases from J; junction bases left unmatched: 7. The CDR3 is made up of 13 amino acids. CDR1 is MNHEY and CDR2 is SVGAGI in the germline V gene. Here immunoSEQ multiplex PCR was the method, and the copy in TCRdb shows in-frame clones only, minus some. The sample records around 78,000 clones, 75% to 90% being singletons. V gene TRBV6-5 combines with J gene TRBJ1-4, with 8 nucleotides matching TRBD1. Sample: peripheral blood. This receptor was identified in a man over 45 with active COVID-19. The CDR3 DNA is TGTGCCAGCGCCGACAGGGGTGGCGAAAAACTGTTTTTT. Translation: CASADRGGEKLFF.